This TCR beta chain was retrieved from a study of blood T cells in healthy people across ages. Study-level points and caveats: CMV status of donors was not determined, possibly confounding expanded clonotype changes.

Only a few counts were recorded for this clonotype. Its antigen is not identified. Donor samples were obtained from healthy Caucasian individuals from Russia, aged 6 to 90. V was cut by 5 bases and J by 0 bases, with 14 bases left in between. CDR1 is LGHDT and CDR2 is YNNKEL in the germline V gene (reference sequence). This CDR3 spans 15 amino acids. Using a J-beta primer mix together with a sample-barcoded 5' primer, a second PCR was run for roughly 6 to 12 cycles. Each cDNA molecule, via a template-switch adaptor with 12 random nucleotides, was tagged. One entry per CDR3 protein, called by TCRdb with MiXCR from the 5' RACE reads. Of about 1.4 million distinct CDR3 sequences in the sample, approximately 59% were seen once.

The chain has TRBV3-1 and TRBJ2-7; D is perhaps TRBD2 (5 bases). The sample comprised blood. The clonotype was recovered from a man aged 18 to 35 in good health. As DNA, the CDR3 is TGTGCCAGCAGCTTAGCCCCGGACTCCTCCTACGAGCAGTACTTC. Protein product: CASSLAPDSSYEQYF.